The 16 T cell receptor beta chains reported below all come from one sample, sequenced in a study of cytomegalovirus exposure and HLA in healthy donors. 13 Jbeta primers and 60 Vbeta primers were used for the PCR. The method was immunoSEQ multiplex PCR; TCRdb's version includes in-frame clones alone and lacks a portion of them. This sample has about 110,000 clones, with over 60% found just once. Sequenced material: PBMCs. These receptors came from an older woman in good health and CMV-seropositive.

The rearrangement joins TRBV5-6 to TRBJ2-5; TRBD2 matches 8 bases. Per germline, CDR1 SGHDT and CDR2 YYEEEE. This CDR3 comprises 17 residues. Unmatched junction bases numbered 14, after V lost 2 bases and J lost 5 bases. CDR3 loop: CASSLEHSNGGAETQYF. The CDR3 region has the DNA TGTGCCAGCAGCTTAGAACACAGTAACGGGGGGGCTGAGACCCAGTACTTC.

The V and J genes are TRBV21-1 and TRBJ1-4. TRBV21-1 represents a pseudogene. This CDR3 has 17 residues. The CDR3 region has the DNA TGTGCCAGCAGCAAAGAACGGGTCAGGAGGGCTAATGAAAAACTGTTTTTT. This gives the protein CASSKERVRRANEKLFF.

The rearrangement uses TRBV11-3 and TRBJ2-6; TRBD1 agrees at 10 bases. J lost 4 bases, V lost 5 bases, and 8 bases had no gene match. From germline, CDR1 is SGHNT and CDR2 YENEEA. There are 17 residues in the CDR3. As DNA, the CDR3 is TGTGCCAGCAGCCAAGGGACAGGGGTATCCGGGGCCAACGTCCTGACTTTC. It translates to CASSQGTGVSGANVLTF.

The chain has TRBV27 and TRBJ1-5; perhaps TRBD1 as D (5 bases). With 4 bases removed from V and 3 bases from J, the gap between germline ends came to 13 bases. The germline gives CDR1 MNHEY, CDR2 SMNVEV (reference sequence). The CDR3 extends over 15 amino acids. CDR3: CASSSNQGYNQPQHF. The CDR3 region has the DNA TGTGCCAGCAGTTCAAATCAGGGTTACAATCAGCCCCAGCATTTT.

This chain uses TRBV4-1 with TRBJ2-5; 7 positions match TRBD2. Germline-derived CDR1 and CDR2 are MGHRA and YSYEKL. CDR3 size: 14 residues. J lost 3 bases, V lost 1 base, and 2 bases had no gene match. The CDR3 loop is CASSQGLAEETQYF. The CDR3 DNA reads TGCGCCAGCAGCCAAGGACTAGCAGAAGAGACCCAGTACTTC.

This clone was detected only once. The germline gene is not matched at one end of the junction; a read error may be the cause. This chain joins TRBV7-9 and TRBJ1-1, with 7 bases matching TRBD1. There are 12 residues in the CDR3. Germline V lookup: CDR1 SEHNR, CDR2 FQNEAQ (reference sequence). CDR3 sequence (DNA): TGTTCCAGCAGCATGCGGGACAGTACAGCTTTCTTT. Translation gives CSSSMRDSTAFF. Drawing the rest from reference TRBV7-9 and TRBJ1-1, the complete variable domain is DTGVSQNPRHKITKRGQNVTFRCDPISEHNRLYWYRQTLGQGPEFLTYFQNEAQLEKSRLLSDRFSAERPKGSFSTLEIQRTEQGDSAMYLCSSSMRDSTAFFGQGTRLTVV.

This sequence joins TRBV2 and TRBJ2-3, with TRBD2 identical over 14 bases. Losses at the gene ends were 5 bases for V and 10 bases for J; bases not matched to a gene: 8. The V gene's germline CDR1 is SNHLY and CDR2 FYNNEI. This CDR3 spans 15 amino acids. The DNA of the CDR3 is TGTGCCAGCAGTCAGGGGACTAGCGGGAGCCAGGCGCAGTATTTT. Amino acid sequence: CASSQGTSGSQAQYF.

The gene calls are TRBV9 and TRBJ1-1; 7 nucleotides agree with TRBD1. Germline V gene sequence: CDR1 SGDLS, CDR2 YYNGEE. The CDR3 runs 15 residues. Trimming at V came to 2 bases and at J to 2 bases, leaving 6 bases not matched to a gene. For the CDR3, the DNA is TGTGCCAGCAGCGTGAGAGGGACAGCTAACACTGAAGCTTTCTTT. Amino acid sequence: CASSVRGTANTEAFF.

In its sample, this clone was seen a few times. V and J are TRBV7-3 and TRBJ2-1, with TRBD2 identical over 8 bases. The CDR3 is made up of 15 amino acids. V lost 2 bases, J lost 8 bases, and 8 bases stayed unmatched. Germline V CDR1 and CDR2: SGHTA, FQGTGA. The CDR3: CASSLGSGINYEQFF. CDR3 sequence (DNA): TGTGCCAGCAGCTTAGGTAGCGGGATAAACTATGAGCAGTTCTTC. Using reference TRBV7-3 and TRBJ2-1 for the parts outside the CDR3, the full variable domain is GAGVSQTPSNKVTEKGKYVELRCDPISGHTALYWYRQSLGQGPEFLIYFQGTGAADDSGLPNDRFFAVRPEGSVSTLKIQRTERGDSAVYLCASSLGSGINYEQFFGPGTRLTVL.

The chain joins TRBV7-6 to TRBJ2-6; D gene uncertain. Trimming took 8 bases from V and 0 from J, leaving 5 bases between them. Germline loops: CDR1 SGHVS, CDR2 FNYEAQ. This CDR3 contains 13 residues. In nucleotides, the CDR3 is TGTGCCAGCTTAGCCTCTGGGGCCAACGTCCTGACTTTC. Translating it yields CASLASGANVLTF.

The sample holds a few counts of this clone. This chain links TRBV4-2 with TRBJ1-6; D not certain. With 0 bases removed from V and 8 bases from J, the gap between germline ends came to 5 bases. Looked up from germline, CDR1 is LGHNA and CDR2 is YNFKEQ. CDR3 length: 13 amino acids. The CDR3 protein is CASSQDRDSPLHF. Here the CDR3 DNA reads TGTGCCAGCAGCCAAGATCGCGATTCACCCCTCCACTTT.

The chain carries TRBV25-1 and TRBJ2-3, with D perhaps matching TRBD1 (6 bases). CDR3 length: 13 residues. From germline, CDR1 is MGHDK and CDR2 SYGVNS. V shed 4 bases and J shed 2 bases, with 7 bases lying between them. The CDR3 nucleotides read TGTGCCAGCAGTGCAGGGGACACAGATACGCAGTATTTT. This gives the protein CASSAGDTDTQYF.

This clone was seen only a few times. This chain uses TRBV2 with TRBJ1-3; D is uncertain. Trimming took off 6 bases at V and 0 bases at J, with 9 bases between the two ends. CDR1 is SNHLY and CDR2 is FYNNEI in the germline V gene. This CDR3 is built from 14 residues. The CDR3, as DNA: TGTGCCAGCAGCCAATATAGCTCTGGAAACACCATATATTTT. It translates to CASSQYSSGNTIYF.

The chain joins TRBV4-2 to TRBJ2-5; TRBD1 matches 8 bases. The CDR3 runs 15 residues. The J segment lost 4 bases and the V segment lost 4 bases, leaving 8 bases of the junction unmatched. CDR1 is LGHNA and CDR2 is YNFKEQ in the germline V gene. The CDR3 spells CASSPSDREGETQYF. The CDR3 region has the DNA TGTGCCAGCAGCCCTTCGGACAGGGAAGGAGAGACCCAGTACTTC.

J is TRBJ1-4 and V is TRBV28; TRBD1 agrees at 11 bases. Germline V gene lookup returns CDR1 MDHEN and CDR2 SYDVKM. CDR3 length equals 14 residues. The trim removed 6 bases at V and 7 bases at J, leaving 4 bases unmatched. Here the CDR3 reads CASRWTGGVEKLFF. As DNA, the CDR3 is TGTGCCAGCAGGTGGACAGGGGGCGTTGAAAAACTGTTTTTT. The full variable domain, rest sourced from reference TRBV28 and TRBJ1-4, is DVKVTQSSRYLVKRTGEKVFLECVQDMDHENMFWYRQDPGLGLRLIYFSYDVKMKEKGDIPEGYSVSREKKERFSLILESASTNQTSMYLCASRWTGGVEKLFFGSGTQLSVL.

This chain joins TRBV6-5 and TRBJ1-1; 7 bases match TRBD1. This CDR3 contains 13 residues. Trimming took 0 bases from V and 9 from J; bases not matched to a gene: 4. Germline lookup yields CDR1 MNHEY and CDR2 SVGAGI. The CDR3 coding sequence is TGTGCCAGCAGTTACTCGCGACAGGGAAAAGCTTTCTTT. This encodes CASSYSRQGKAFF.